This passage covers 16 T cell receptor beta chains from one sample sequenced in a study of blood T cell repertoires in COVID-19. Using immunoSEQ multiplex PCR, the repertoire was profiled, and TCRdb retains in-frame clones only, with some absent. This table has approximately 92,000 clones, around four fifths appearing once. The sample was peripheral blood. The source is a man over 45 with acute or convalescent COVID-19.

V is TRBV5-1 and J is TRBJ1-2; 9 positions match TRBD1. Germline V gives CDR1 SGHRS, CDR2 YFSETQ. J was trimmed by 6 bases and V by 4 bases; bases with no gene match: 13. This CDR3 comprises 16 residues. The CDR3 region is CASSTGTGLLEDGYTF. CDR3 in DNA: TGCGCCAGCAGCACCGGGACAGGGCTGCTGGAGGATGGCTACACCTTC. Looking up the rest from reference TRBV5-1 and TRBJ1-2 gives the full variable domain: KAGVTQTPRYLIKTRGQQVTLSCSPISGHRSVSWYQQTPGQGLQFLFEYFSETQRNKGNFPGRFSGRQFSNSRSEMNVSTLELGDSALYLCASSTGTGLLEDGYTFGSGTRLTVV.

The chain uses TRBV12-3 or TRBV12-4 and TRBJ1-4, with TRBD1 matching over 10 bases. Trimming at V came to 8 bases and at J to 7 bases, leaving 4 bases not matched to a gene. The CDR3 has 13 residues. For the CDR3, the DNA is TGTGCCAGCCGGGGGACAGGGGTTGAAAAACTGTTTTTT. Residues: CASRGTGVEKLFF.

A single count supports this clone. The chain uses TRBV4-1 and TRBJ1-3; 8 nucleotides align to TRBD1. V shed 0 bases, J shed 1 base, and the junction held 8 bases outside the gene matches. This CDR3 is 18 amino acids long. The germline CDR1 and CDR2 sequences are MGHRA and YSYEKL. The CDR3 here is CASSQEWTGKGSGNTIYF. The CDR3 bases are TGCGCCAGCAGCCAAGAATGGACAGGGAAGGGGTCTGGAAACACCATATATTTT.

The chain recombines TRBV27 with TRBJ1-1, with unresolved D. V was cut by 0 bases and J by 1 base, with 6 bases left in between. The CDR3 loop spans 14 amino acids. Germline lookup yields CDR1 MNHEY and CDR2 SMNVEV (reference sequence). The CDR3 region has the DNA TGTGCCAGCAGTTTATCCCCCTGGAACACTGAAGCTTTCTTT. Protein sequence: CASSLSPWNTEAFF.

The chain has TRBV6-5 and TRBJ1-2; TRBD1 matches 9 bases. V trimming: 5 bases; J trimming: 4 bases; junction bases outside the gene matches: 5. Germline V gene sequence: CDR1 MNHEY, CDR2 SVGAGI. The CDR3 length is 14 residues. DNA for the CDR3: TGTGCCAGCAGTACAGGGGGCTCGTCCTATGGCTACACCTTC. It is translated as CASSTGGSSYGYTF.

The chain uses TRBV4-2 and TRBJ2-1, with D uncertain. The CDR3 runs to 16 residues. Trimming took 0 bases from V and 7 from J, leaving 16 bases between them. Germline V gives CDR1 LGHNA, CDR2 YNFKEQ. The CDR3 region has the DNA TGTGCCAGCAGCCAAGATCTAGACCTTATTGGTAATGAGCAGTTCTTC. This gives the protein CASSQDLDLIGNEQFF.

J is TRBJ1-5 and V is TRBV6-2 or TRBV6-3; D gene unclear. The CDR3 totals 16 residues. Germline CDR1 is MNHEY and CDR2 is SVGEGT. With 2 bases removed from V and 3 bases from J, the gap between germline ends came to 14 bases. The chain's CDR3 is CASSYTPLDYNQPQHF. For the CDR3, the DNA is TGTGCCAGCAGTTACACCCCGCTAGACTACAATCAGCCCCAGCATTTT.

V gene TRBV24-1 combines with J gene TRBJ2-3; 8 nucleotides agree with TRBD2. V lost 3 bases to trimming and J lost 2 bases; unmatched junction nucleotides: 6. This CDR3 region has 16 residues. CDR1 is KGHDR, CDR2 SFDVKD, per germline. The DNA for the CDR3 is TGTGCCACCAGTGATCCGCGGGGGGAGAACACAGATACGCAGTATTTT. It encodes CATSDPRGENTDTQYF.

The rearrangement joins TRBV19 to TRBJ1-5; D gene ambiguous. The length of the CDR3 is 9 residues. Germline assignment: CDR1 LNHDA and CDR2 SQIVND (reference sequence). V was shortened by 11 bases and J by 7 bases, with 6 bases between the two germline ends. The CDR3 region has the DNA TGTGCCGGCGGCCAGCCCCAGCATTTT. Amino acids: CAGGQPQHF.

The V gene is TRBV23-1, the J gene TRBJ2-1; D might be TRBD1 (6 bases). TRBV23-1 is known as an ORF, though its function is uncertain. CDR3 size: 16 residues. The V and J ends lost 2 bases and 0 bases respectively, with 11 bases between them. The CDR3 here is CASSQPDRISYNEQFF. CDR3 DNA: TGCGCCAGCAGTCAACCTGACAGGATCTCCTACAATGAGCAGTTCTTC.

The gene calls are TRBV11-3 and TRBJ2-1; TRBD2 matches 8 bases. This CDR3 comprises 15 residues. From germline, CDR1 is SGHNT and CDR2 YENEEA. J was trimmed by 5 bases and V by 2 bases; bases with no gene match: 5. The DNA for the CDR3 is TGTGCCAGCAGCTTAACCGGTAGCGGGAACAATGAGCAGTTCTTC. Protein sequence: CASSLTGSGNNEQFF.

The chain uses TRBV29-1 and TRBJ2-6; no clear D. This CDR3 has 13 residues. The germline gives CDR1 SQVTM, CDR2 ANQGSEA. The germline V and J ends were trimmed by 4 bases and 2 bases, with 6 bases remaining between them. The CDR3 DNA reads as TGCAGCGTTGGAGCCCCTGGGGCCAACGTCCTGACTTTC. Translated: CSVGAPGANVLTF. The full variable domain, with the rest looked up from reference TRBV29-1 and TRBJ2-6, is SAVISQKPSRDICQRGTSLTIQCQVDSQVTMMFWYRQQPGQSLTLIATANQGSEATYESGFVIDKFPISRPNLTFSTLTVSNMSPEDSSIYLCSVGAPGANVLTFGAGSRLTVL.

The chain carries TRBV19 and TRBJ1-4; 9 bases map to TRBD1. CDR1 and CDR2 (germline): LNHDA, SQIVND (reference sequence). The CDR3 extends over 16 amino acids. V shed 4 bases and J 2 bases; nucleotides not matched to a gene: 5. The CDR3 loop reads CASSRGQGLTNEKLFF. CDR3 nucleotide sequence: TGTGCCAGTAGTAGGGGACAGGGATTGACTAATGAAAAACTGTTTTTT.

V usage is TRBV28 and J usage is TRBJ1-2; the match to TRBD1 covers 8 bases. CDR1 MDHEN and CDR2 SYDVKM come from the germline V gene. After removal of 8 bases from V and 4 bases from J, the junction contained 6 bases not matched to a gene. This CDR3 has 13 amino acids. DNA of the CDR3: TGTGCCAGCCAAGTCGACAGGGGCTATGGCTACACCTTC. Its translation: CASQVDRGYGYTF.

The CDR3 here is CASSPEVTEKLFF. The CDR3 DNA is TGTGCCAGCAGTCCGGAGGTTACCGAAAAACTGTTTTTT. The chain carries TRBV6-6 and TRBJ1-4; unclear D gene. V gave up 5 bases and J gave up 8 bases, with 12 bases separating them. Germline lookup yields CDR1 MNHNY and CDR2 SVGAGI (reference sequence). This CDR3 has 13 residues.

CDR3 in amino acids: CASSSGGRNGELFF. The CDR3 nucleotides are TGTGCCAGCAGCTCTGGCGGGCGGAACGGGGAGCTGTTTTTT. V usage is TRBV7-2 and J usage is TRBJ2-2; D might be TRBD2 (5 bases). Trimming removed 4 bases from V and 7 bases from J, with 13 bases in between. Per the germline V gene, CDR1 is SGHTA and CDR2 is FQGNSA. This CDR3 has 14 amino acids.